This T cell receptor (beta chain) was obtained from a study of blood T cell repertoires in COVID-19. The germline V gene has CDR1 MNHNS and CDR2 SASEGT. The CDR3 is made up of 15 amino acids. Trimming left V 2 bases short and J 5 bases short, with 15 bases between. Authors' processing steps: Amplification of reference gene primers was used by the study to estimate nucleated cell counts. Repertoires were generated with immunoSEQ multiplex PCR, while TCRdb's copy carries only in-frame clones and drops some. That table supplies the V and J calls and clone size; D and trimming were determined from the DNA. This sample carries 410,000 or so clones, 75% to 90% of them seen once, and the ten largest clones take under 1.5%.

The chain carries TRBV6-1 and TRBJ1-1, with D tentatively TRBD1 (6 bases). The clonotype was recovered from a woman aged 25 to 39 with active or convalescent COVID-19. Sample: peripheral blood. This CDR3 reads CASSENLGAVTEAFF. The CDR3 DNA reads TGTGCCAGCAGTGAAAATTTGGGGGCGGTTACTGAAGCTTTCTTT.